These 5 T cell receptor beta chains were sequenced from one sample in a study of chemoradiotherapy in HPV16-positive cancers. Profiling relied on immunoSEQ multiplex PCR, and the TCRdb table lists in-frame clones only, not all of them. The repertoire consists of some 13,000 clones, with 72% occurring once and the leading ten covering less than 10%. This material was acquired from a patient who underwent chemoradiotherapy. These receptors were taken from a human donor with HPV-associated anogenital cancer.

The chain links TRBV7-8 to TRBJ2-5; 8 bases match TRBD1. The CDR3 runs 16 residues. V dropped 5 bases and J dropped 2; count of bases not matched to a gene: 10. Germline V CDR1 and CDR2: SGHVS, FQNEAQ. In DNA, the CDR3 is TGTGCCAGCAGCGCCCACCGGGACAGGACACAAGAGACCCAGTACTTC. This translates into CASSAHRDRTQETQYF.

This clone was recorded a few times. This chain uses TRBV4-2 with TRBJ1-2; no clear D gene. The CDR3 sequence is 15 residues long. Germline lookup yields CDR1 LGHNA and CDR2 YNFKEQ. With 1 base removed from V and 7 bases from J, the gap between germline ends came to 16 bases. CDR3 sequence (DNA): TGTGCCAGCAGCCAAGGGCCCGGATCGGCGGTTGGCTACACCTTC. This gives the protein CASSQGPGSAVGYTF.

This CDR3 is CASSTLAGGGTDTQYF. CDR3 DNA sequence: TGTGCCAGCAGCACCCTAGCGGGAGGGGGGACAGATACGCAGTATTTT. The gene calls are TRBV5-6 and TRBJ2-3; 12 nucleotides line up with TRBD2. CDR3 size: 16 residues. J lost 3 bases, V lost 4 bases, and 6 bases had no gene match. The germline CDR1 and CDR2 sequences are SGHDT and YYEEEE.

The CDR3 reads CAISDPGTGRDEQFF. The CDR3 DNA follows: TGTGCCATCAGTGATCCCGGGACAGGACGGGATGAGCAGTTCTTC. This chain connects TRBV10-3 to TRBJ2-1; 8 bases are shared with TRBD1. The length of the CDR3 is 15 residues. Per germline, CDR1 ENHRY and CDR2 SYGVKD. Trimming cost V 3 bases and J 8 bases; bases outside gene matches: 9.

The chain has TRBV5-6 and TRBJ2-3; D is possibly TRBD2 (5 bases). Between the trimmed V and J ends, which lost 2 bases and 10 bases, there was a span of 26 bases. Germline V gene lookup returns CDR1 SGHDT and CDR2 YYEEEE. The CDR3 is 17 residues long. The CDR3 nucleotides read TGTGCCAGCAGCTTCTCTCAGGTGAGCGGCCCACAATGGTCGCAGTATTTT. Translating gives CASSFSQVSGPQWSQYF.